This is a list of T cell receptor beta chains from one sample in a study of blood T cell repertoires in COVID-19. TCRdb's table, derived via immunoSEQ multiplex PCR, lists solely in-frame clones and lacks some. The sample has approximately 220,000 clones; roughly 86% are singletons. The sequenced sample consisted of PBMCs or T cells enriched from blood (not recorded which). These receptors all stem from a woman aged 30 to 39 with acute COVID-19. Both conserved end residues are part of each CDR3. D genes are given only for firm matches. The size field is filled for only some rows; it gives once, few, many or a size class.

abundance: -; d_gene: TRBD1; j_gene: TRBJ1-5; len: 15; v_gene: TRBV6-2/TRBV6-3; CDR3aa: CASSTGGLSNQPQHF; CDR3nt: TGTGCCAGCAGTACAGGGGGGTTGAGCAATCAGCCCCAGCATTTT
abundance: -; d_gene: -; j_gene: TRBJ1-1; len: 14; v_gene: TRBV6-5; CDR3aa: CASSYEGMNTEAFF; CDR3nt: TGTGCCAGCAGTTACGAGGGAATGAACACTGAAGCTTTCTTT
abundance: -; d_gene: -; j_gene: TRBJ1-2; len: 13; v_gene: TRBV5-1; CDR3aa: CASSFRGGNGYTF; CDR3nt: TGCGCCAGCAGCTTCAGGGGAGGGAATGGCTACACCTTC
abundance: once; d_gene: -; j_gene: TRBJ1-4; len: 15; v_gene: TRBV7-9; CDR3aa: CASSLVGTVNEKLFF; CDR3nt: TGTGCCAGCAGCTTAGTAGGAACAGTGAATGAAAAACTGTTTTTT
abundance: -; d_gene: -; j_gene: TRBJ1-5; len: 18; v_gene: TRBV27; CDR3aa: CASSLNHPGKNSNQPQHF; CDR3nt: TGTGCCAGCAGTTTAAATCACCCCGGGAAAAATAGCAATCAGCCCCAGCATTTT
abundance: -; d_gene: TRBD1; j_gene: TRBJ1-6; len: 15; v_gene: TRBV27; CDR3aa: CASSTRTGGSSPLHF; CDR3nt: TGTGCCAGCAGTACCCGGACAGGGGGCAGCTCACCCCTCCACTTT
abundance: -; d_gene: TRBD1; j_gene: TRBJ1-1; len: 13; v_gene: TRBV12-3/TRBV12-4; CDR3aa: CASSPRGLTEAFF; CDR3nt: TGTGCCAGCAGCCCCAGGGGGCTTACTGAAGCTTTCTTT
abundance: -; d_gene: -; j_gene: TRBJ1-1; len: 13; v_gene: TRBV10-1; CDR3aa: CASSEEQATEAFF; CDR3nt: TGCGCCAGCAGTGAGGAACAGGCCACTGAAGCTTTCTTT
abundance: once; d_gene: TRBD1; j_gene: TRBJ2-3; len: 17; v_gene: TRBV4-1; CDR3aa: CASSQEKTGGTTDTQYF; CDR3nt: TGCGCCAGCAGCCAAGAAAAGACAGGGGGTACCACAGATACGCAGTATTTT
abundance: -; d_gene: TRBD2; j_gene: TRBJ2-3; len: 15; v_gene: TRBV10-3; CDR3aa: CAISVDGGYTDTQYF; CDR3nt: TGTGCCATCAGTGTGGACGGGGGGTACACAGATACGCAGTATTTT
abundance: -; d_gene: TRBD1; j_gene: TRBJ2-7; len: 15; v_gene: TRBV6-5; CDR3aa: CASAPGQGDLYEQYF; CDR3nt: TGTGCCAGCGCCCCGGGACAGGGTGACCTCTACGAGCAGTACTTC
abundance: few; d_gene: -; j_gene: TRBJ1-2; len: 13; v_gene: TRBV5-1; CDR3aa: CASSPDSNYGYTF; CDR3nt: TGCGCCAGCAGTCCTGACAGTAACTATGGCTACACCTTC
abundance: -; d_gene: TRBD2; j_gene: TRBJ2-1; len: 15; v_gene: TRBV19; CDR3aa: CASSIGLAGEIEQFF; CDR3nt: TGTGCCAGTAGTATAGGACTAGCGGGGGAGATTGAGCAGTTCTTC
abundance: -; d_gene: -; j_gene: TRBJ2-3; len: 16; v_gene: TRBV10-2; CDR3aa: CASRPGRGRSTDTQYF; CDR3nt: TGCGCCAGCAGACCAGGGCGGGGGCGATCCACAGATACGCAGTATTTT
abundance: -; d_gene: TRBD1; j_gene: TRBJ1-5; len: 14; v_gene: TRBV5-1; CDR3aa: CASSLGQGEQPQHF; CDR3nt: TGCGCCAGCAGCTTGGGGCAGGGGGAACAGCCCCAGCATTTT
abundance: -; d_gene: TRBD1; j_gene: TRBJ1-2; len: 15; v_gene: TRBV7-9; CDR3aa: CASSPWTGGDYGYTF; CDR3nt: TGTGCCAGCAGCCCGTGGACAGGGGGGGACTATGGCTACACCTTC